The TCR beta chain under discussion was sequenced for a study of vaccination and CD4 T cells after COVID-19. At the level of the study: At a median about 95 days (range 35 to 161) after diagnosis, post-COVID samples were drawn.

J lost 4 bases, V lost 0 bases, and 8 bases had no gene match. Looked up from germline, CDR1 is SGHNT and CDR2 is YYREEE (reference sequence). CDR3 length: 16 amino acids. A remark on this clonotype: Antigen unknown.

At the Johns Hopkins FTIC core, DNA taken from cultured CD4+ T cells was sequenced by way of the Oncomine TCR Beta short-read assay. The authors extracted genomic DNA from cultured CD4+ T cells. TCRdb ran MiXCR on the PCR reads and lists one entry per CDR3 protein. The sample yields several thousand distinct CDR3 sequences, under 45% seen once. The treatment here: approximately nine-day PBMC culture with coronavirus spike peptide pools or control peptides (ViraFEST assay). The unexposed donor's CD4+ T cells were collected before the COVID-19 pandemic (2011-2018). The chain combines TRBV5-4 with TRBJ2-3; 7 bases align to TRBD2. This TCR was recovered from a human donor in good health. The sequencing sample was made of CD4+ T cells from blood, cultured in vitro. The DNA of the CDR3 is TGTGCCAGCAGCTTGGCGCCCGGACTAGGCGCAGATACGCAGTATTTT. Its protein product is CASSLAPGLGADTQYF.